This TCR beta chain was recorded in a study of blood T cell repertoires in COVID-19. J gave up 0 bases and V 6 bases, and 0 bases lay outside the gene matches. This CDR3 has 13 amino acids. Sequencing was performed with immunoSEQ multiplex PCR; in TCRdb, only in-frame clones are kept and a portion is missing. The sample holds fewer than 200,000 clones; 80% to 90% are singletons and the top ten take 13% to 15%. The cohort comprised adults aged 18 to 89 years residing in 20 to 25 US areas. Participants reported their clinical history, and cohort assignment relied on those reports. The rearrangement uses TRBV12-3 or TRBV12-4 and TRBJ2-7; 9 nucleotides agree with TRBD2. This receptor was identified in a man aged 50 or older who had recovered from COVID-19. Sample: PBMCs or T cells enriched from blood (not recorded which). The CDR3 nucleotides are TGTGCCAGCAGGACTAGCGGCTCCTACGAGCAGTACTTC. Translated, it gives CASRTSGSYEQYF.